This T cell receptor (beta chain) was documented in a study of Ad26.COV2.S vaccination and SARS-CoV-2 variants (dated by TCRdb to the early 2020s). The study in broad terms: Vaccine-arm donors were drawn from COV1001, a multicentre, randomized, double-blind, placebo-controlled phase I-IIa trial of Ad26.COV2.S in healthy adults. Ad26.COV2.S was administered intramuscularly at a dose of 5x10^10 or 1x10^11 viral particles, either as one shot or as two shots given 56 days apart. TCRbeta repertoire sequencing was used to assess the specificity and breadth of SARS-CoV-2-reactive T cell receptors after Ad26.COV2.S vaccination. A total of approximately 30 samples were included in the TCR-sequenced set, comprising around 19 Ad26.COV2.S vaccine recipients, 5 placebo recipients and 8 SARS-CoV-2 convalescent individuals. Participants in the trial were split at random into five groups of five each, receiving low-dose or high-dose Ad26.COV2.S once or twice, or else placebo on both occasions. Investigators remained blinded to trial group allocation during experiments and outcome assessment.

The sample's treatment or condition label is to be understood as: 15 to 20 received Ad26.COV2.S at low or high dose, single or two shots; about five received placebo; per-sample allocation not given. For vaccine and placebo recipients, repertoires were sequenced using samples collected on day 63 after the first injection. Cohort 1b enrolled around 24 adults aged 18-55 years at a single site in Boston, USA, between 29 July and 7 August 2020. Ad26.COV2.S consisted of a replication-incompetent adenovirus type 26 vector by which a prefusion-stabilized SARS-CoV-2 spike protein from the original Wuhan strain was expressed. TCRbeta CDR3 regions were sequenced with the immunoSEQ Assay. After extraction, genomic DNA underwent amplification by bias-controlled multiplex PCR, followed by high-throughput sequencing. In the source study's methods: Collapsing and filtering of sequences were performed to quantify the absolute abundance of each unique TCRbeta CDR3 region. T cell fraction was estimated by normalization of TCRbeta template counts to usable DNA, with usable DNA being measured through amplification of reference genes present in all nucleated cells. Repertoire TCRs were annotated as SARS-CoV-2-specific when V gene, CDR3 amino acid sequence and J gene were exactly matched to a known reactive TCR set. The reference SARS-CoV-2 TCR set was derived from MIRA and filtered for enrichment in COVID-19-positive ImmuneCODE repertoires, a step that removed public or cross-reactive TCRs. Using the MIRA antigens, annotated TCRs were further analysed by specific ORF or by position within an ORF. Breadth was defined as annotated unique rearrangements over total unique productive rearrangements; depth was the summed frequency of those rearrangements. TCR breadth was compared between groups using two-sided Wilcoxon rank-sum tests. TCRdb limited this immuneACCESS table to in-frame rearrangements with V and J called. A share of clones is missing; checked studies link under half to unresolved V genes, and the rest is unexplained. D and trimming come from the DNA, and the V and J calls and clone size come from that table. Here the sample has a few hundred thousand clones; about 83% occur a single time. The ten largest account for about 8% of the sample.

V is pared back by 1 base and J by 2 bases, with 5 bases lying between the germline termini. CDR1 and CDR2 are read off the germline V gene as SGHTA and FQGNSA. From the cysteine through the phenylalanine, the CDR3 covers 13 amino acids. Here the CDR3 DNA is all that survives: 39 bases in frame from base 1. Note on this clone: Its antigen is not yet known. The input lacks base qualities; no much larger clone sits a single base away.

On the study overall, not on this receptor specifically: Vaccine and placebo recipients had similar non-spike TCR breadth, a finding consistent with the vaccine containing only spike. According to the authors, total T cell responses may have been underestimated by the TCR breadth and depth analyses. The study was not powered to compare responses between vaccine doses or regimens. After vaccination, substantial breadth of spike-specific CD8+ and CD4+ T cell responses was reported. Higher spike-specific TCR breadth was observed in Ad26.COV2.S recipients than in placebo recipients (P = 0.0014).

This clonotype originated in a person between 18 and 59 years old who received the Ad26.COV2.S COVID-19 vaccine or a placebo. Sample: peripheral blood, taken in a trial of Ad26.COV2.S vaccine versus placebo. Here the chain combines TRBV7-2 and TRBJ1-2; there is no confident call for the D gene. The CDR3: CASSLGQNYGYTF. The sequence in DNA is TGTGCCAGCAGCTTAGGCCAGAACTATGGCTACACCTTC.